What follows are 8 T cell receptor beta chains derived from one specimen sequenced in a study of blood T cells in healthy people across ages (dated by TCRdb to between 2014 and 2016). The library was prepared using 5' RACE. Sequencing took place on an Illumina HiSeq 2500. A second PCR of about 7 to 12 cycles was performed with a sample-barcoded 5' primer and a J-beta primer mix. The public reads were reanalyzed by TCRdb: fastp trimming at Q25, MiXCR alignment, in-frame beta chains only. Rows merge per CDR3 protein into single entries with the most common DNA and genes. The sample table contains 730,000 or so distinct CDR3 sequences; only one count was recorded for 35% to 50% of them. The biggest ten clones account for approximately 31% of the sample. Input material: blood. The origin of the receptors is a man older than 75 in good health.

This clonotype was found a few times. V usage is TRBV7-2 and J usage is TRBJ1-4; the D is unclear. There are 15 residues in the CDR3. Germline assignment: CDR1 SGHTA and CDR2 FQGNSA. Trimming pared 1 base from V and 5 bases from J, leaving 11 bases between. The CDR3 nucleotides read TGTGCCAGCAGCTTAGACTCCCAGCCAAATGAAAAACTGTTTTTT. It specifies CASSLDSQPNEKLFF. The entire variable domain, with the rest obtained from reference TRBV7-2 and TRBJ1-4, is as follows: GAGVSQSPSNKVTEKGKDVELRCDPISGHTALYWYRQSLGQGLEFLIYFQGNSAPDKSGLPSDRFSAERTGGSVSTLTIQRTQQEDSAVYLCASSLDSQPNEKLFFGSGTQLSVL.

V is TRBV10-3 and J is TRBJ2-7; 11 nucleotides line up with TRBD1. V trimming: 5 bases; J trimming: 2 bases; junction bases outside the gene matches: 2. In germline, CDR1 is ENHRY, CDR2 SYGVKD. The length of the CDR3 is 14 residues. This CDR3 is CAISTGQGAYEQYF. DNA of the CDR3: TGTGCCATCAGTACGGGACAGGGGGCCTACGAGCAGTACTTC.

In its sample, this clonotype was seen once. This rearrangement joins TRBV28 to TRBJ2-4, with 7 bases matching TRBD1. The DNA end is a closer match to TRBJ2-7, so the J assignment may be wrong. From germline, CDR1 is MDHEN and CDR2 SYDVKM. The length of the CDR3 is 13 residues. Written as DNA, the CDR3 is TGTGCCAGCAGGACGGGACAGCTCTACGAGCAGTACTTC. Translation gives CASRTGQLYEQYF.

CDR3 residues: CSARRYPGVGNEQFF. The CDR3 coding sequence is TGCAGTGCTAGAAGATACCCAGGGGTAGGGAATGAGCAGTTCTTC. The chain recombines TRBV20-1 with TRBJ2-1; the D gene is possibly TRBD1 (6 bases). The germline CDR1 and CDR2 sequences are DFQATT and SNEGSKA (reference sequence). The V and J ends lost 2 bases and 7 bases respectively, with 18 bases between them. This CDR3 spans 15 amino acids.

The gene calls are TRBV7-6 and TRBJ2-1; D is undetermined. The CDR3 runs to 15 residues. Germline lookup yields CDR1 SGHVS and CDR2 FNYEAQ. V was shortened by 1 base and J by 1 base, with 8 bases between the two germline ends. The CDR3 sequence is CASSLVAVSYNEQFF. CDR3 bases: TGTGCCAGCAGCTTAGTTGCCGTATCCTACAATGAGCAGTTCTTC.

This chain connects TRBV7-9 to TRBJ1-1, with TRBD1 identical over 7 bases. CDR1 is SEHNR, CDR2 FQNEAQ, per germline (reference sequence). V shed 5 bases and J 2 bases; nucleotides not matched to a gene: 5. The CDR3 spans 14 residues. In DNA form, the CDR3 reads TGTGCCAGCAGCCGAGGGGGCTATAACACTGAAGCTTTCTTT. Protein sequence: CASSRGGYNTEAFF.

This clonotype showed up just a few times. This rearrangement joins TRBV7-2 to TRBJ1-5; no clear D gene. Between the trimmed V and J ends, which lost 1 base and 0 bases, there was a span of 7 bases. The CDR3 extends over 15 amino acids. CDR1 and CDR2 from the germline V gene are SGHTA and FQGNSA. The CDR3: CASSLDIASNQPQHF. CDR3 nucleotide sequence: TGTGCCAGCAGCTTAGACATAGCTAGCAATCAGCCCCAGCATTTT.

The chain uses TRBV5-1 and TRBJ2-3; D gene unclear. Germline loops: CDR1 SGHRS, CDR2 YFSETQ. The V gene lost 1 base and the J gene lost 2 bases, with 5 bases spanning the gap. The CDR3 spans 13 residues. This CDR3 is CASSLTFTDTQYF. The CDR3 coding sequence is TGCGCCAGCAGCTTGACCTTCACAGATACGCAGTATTTT.